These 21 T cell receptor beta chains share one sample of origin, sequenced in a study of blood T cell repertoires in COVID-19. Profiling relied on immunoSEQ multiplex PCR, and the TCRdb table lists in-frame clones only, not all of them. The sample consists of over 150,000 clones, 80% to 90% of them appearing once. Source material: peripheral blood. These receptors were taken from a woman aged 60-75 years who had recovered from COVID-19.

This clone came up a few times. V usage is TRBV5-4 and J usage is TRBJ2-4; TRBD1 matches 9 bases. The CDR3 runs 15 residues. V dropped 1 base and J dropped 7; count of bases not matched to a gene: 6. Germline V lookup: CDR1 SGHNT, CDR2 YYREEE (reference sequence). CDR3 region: CASSLKTGGGNIQYF. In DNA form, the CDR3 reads TGTGCCAGCAGCTTGAAGACAGGGGGAGGCAACATTCAGTACTTC.

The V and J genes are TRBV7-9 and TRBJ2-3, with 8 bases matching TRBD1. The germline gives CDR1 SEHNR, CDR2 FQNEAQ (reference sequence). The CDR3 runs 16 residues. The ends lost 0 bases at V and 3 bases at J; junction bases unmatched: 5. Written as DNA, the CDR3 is TGTGCCAGCAGCTTAGCGGGCAGGGGGCTTACAGATACGCAGTATTTT. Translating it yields CASSLAGRGLTDTQYF.

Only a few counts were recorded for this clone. CDR3 in amino acids: CASSQDRIGQYQPVNSPLHF. CDR3 DNA sequence: TGTGCCAGCAGCCAAGACCGTATAGGACAGTATCAACCCGTTAATTCACCCCTCCACTTT. V usage is TRBV14 and J usage is TRBJ1-6; a weak D match, TRBD1 (6 bases). The germline V and J ends were trimmed by 0 bases and 6 bases, with 24 bases remaining between them. CDR3 length: 20 residues. Germline V lookup: CDR1 SGHDN, CDR2 FVKESK.

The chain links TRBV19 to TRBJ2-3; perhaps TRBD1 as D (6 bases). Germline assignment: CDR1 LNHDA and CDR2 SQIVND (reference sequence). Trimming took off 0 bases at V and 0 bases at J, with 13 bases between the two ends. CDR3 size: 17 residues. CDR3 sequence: CASSIDHGGPSTDTQYF. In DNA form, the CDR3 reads TGTGCCAGTAGTATAGATCATGGGGGCCCAAGCACAGATACGCAGTATTTT.

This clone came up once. Here the CDR3 reads CASSPLVQKEEQYF. CDR3 bases: TGTGCCAGCAGTCCGCTGGTTCAAAAGGAGGAGCAGTACTTC. The V call is TRBV28, the J call TRBJ2-7, with D uncertain. The CDR3 contains 14 residues. V was shortened by 5 bases and J by 7 bases, with 18 bases between the two germline ends. The germline gives CDR1 MDHEN, CDR2 SYDVKM.

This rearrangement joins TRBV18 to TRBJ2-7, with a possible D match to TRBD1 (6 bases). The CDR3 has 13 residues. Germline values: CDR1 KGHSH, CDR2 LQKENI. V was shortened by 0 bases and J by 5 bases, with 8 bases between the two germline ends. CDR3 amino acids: CASSPPSGDEQYF. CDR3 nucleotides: TGTGCCAGCTCACCACCGTCAGGGGACGAGCAGTACTTC. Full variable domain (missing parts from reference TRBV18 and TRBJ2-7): NAGVMQNPRHLVRRRGQEARLRCSPMKGHSHVYWYRQLPEEGLKFMVYLQKENIIDESGMPKERFSAEFPKEGPSILRIQQVVRGDSAAYFCASSPPSGDEQYFGPGTRLTVT.

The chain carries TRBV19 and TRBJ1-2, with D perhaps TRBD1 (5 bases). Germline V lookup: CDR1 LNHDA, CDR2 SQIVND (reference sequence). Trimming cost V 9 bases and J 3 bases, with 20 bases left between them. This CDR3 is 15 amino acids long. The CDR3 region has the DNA TGTGCCAGCTCCCGCCAGGAGCCGGGGGACTATGGCTACACCTTC. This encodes CASSRQEPGDYGYTF.

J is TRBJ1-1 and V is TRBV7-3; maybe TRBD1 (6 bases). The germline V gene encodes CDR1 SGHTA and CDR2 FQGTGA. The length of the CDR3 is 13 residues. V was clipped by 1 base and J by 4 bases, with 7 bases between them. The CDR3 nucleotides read TGTGCCAGCAGCTTAAGCAGGGGCACTGAAGCTTTCTTT. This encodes CASSLSRGTEAFF.

Here the CDR3 DNA reads TGTGCCAGCAGTGTTGGGAGAGGGCGGTTCTATGGAAACACCATATATTTT. The encoded protein is CASSVGRGRFYGNTIYF. The chain employs TRBV2 and TRBJ1-3; D remains ambiguous. This CDR3 is built from 17 residues. The V end lost 4 bases, the J end lost 3 bases, and 19 bases lay between the germline ends. Germline V gene data show CDR1 as SNHLY and CDR2 as FYNNEI.

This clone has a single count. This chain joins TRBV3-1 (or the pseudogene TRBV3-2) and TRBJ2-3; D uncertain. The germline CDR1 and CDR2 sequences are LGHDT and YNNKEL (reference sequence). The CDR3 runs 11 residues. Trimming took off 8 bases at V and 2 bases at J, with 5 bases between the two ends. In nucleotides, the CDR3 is TGTGCCAGCTCCTCCACAGATACGCAGTATTTT. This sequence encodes CASSSTDTQYF.

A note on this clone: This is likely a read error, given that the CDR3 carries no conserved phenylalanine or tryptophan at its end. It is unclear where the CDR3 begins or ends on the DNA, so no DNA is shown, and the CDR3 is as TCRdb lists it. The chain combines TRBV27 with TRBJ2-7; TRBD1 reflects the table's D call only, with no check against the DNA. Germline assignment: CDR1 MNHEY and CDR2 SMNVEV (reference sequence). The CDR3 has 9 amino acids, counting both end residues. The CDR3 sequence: CASSLARTG.

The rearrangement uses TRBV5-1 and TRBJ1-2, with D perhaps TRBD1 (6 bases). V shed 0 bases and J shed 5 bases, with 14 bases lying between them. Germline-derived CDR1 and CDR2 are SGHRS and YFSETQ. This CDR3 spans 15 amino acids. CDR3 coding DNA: TGCGCCAGCAGCTTGGACTCCACCCAGGGGTATGGCTACACCTTC. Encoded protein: CASSLDSTQGYGYTF.

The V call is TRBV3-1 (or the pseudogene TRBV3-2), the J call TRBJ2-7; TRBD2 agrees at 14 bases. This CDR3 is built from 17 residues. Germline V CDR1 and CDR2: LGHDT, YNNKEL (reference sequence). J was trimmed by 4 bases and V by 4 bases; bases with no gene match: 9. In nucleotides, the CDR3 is TGTGCCAGCAGCCCTAGACTAGCGGGGGGGCCAGGATACGAGCAGTACTTC. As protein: CASSPRLAGGPGYEQYF.

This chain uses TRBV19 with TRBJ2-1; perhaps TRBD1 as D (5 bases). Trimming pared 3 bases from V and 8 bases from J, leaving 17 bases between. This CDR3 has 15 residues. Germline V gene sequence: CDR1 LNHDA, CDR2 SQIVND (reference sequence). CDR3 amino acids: CASSIYSQGFDEQFF. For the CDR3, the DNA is TGTGCCAGTAGTATTTACTCTCAGGGCTTCGATGAGCAGTTCTTC. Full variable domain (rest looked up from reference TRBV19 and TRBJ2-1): DGGITQSPKYLFRKEGQNVTLSCEQNLNHDAMYWYRQDPGQGLRLIYYSQIVNDFQKGDIAEGYSVSREKKESFPLTVTSAQKNPTAFYLCASSIYSQGFDEQFFGPGTRLTVL.

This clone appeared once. The CDR3: CASHGAPGFDEKLFF. Written as DNA, the CDR3 is TGTGCCAGCCATGGGGCGCCCGGCTTTGATGAAAAACTGTTTTTT. The chain employs TRBV28 and TRBJ1-4, with D possibly being TRBD1 (5 bases). This CDR3 contains 15 residues. The V gene's germline CDR1 is MDHEN and CDR2 SYDVKM. V was trimmed by 8 bases and J by 6 bases, leaving 19 bases between them.

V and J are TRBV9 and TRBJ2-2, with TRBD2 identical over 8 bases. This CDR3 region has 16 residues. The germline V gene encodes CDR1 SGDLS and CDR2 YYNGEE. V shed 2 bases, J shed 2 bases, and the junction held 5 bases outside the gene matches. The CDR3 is CASSVGGLANTGELFF. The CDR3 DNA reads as TGTGCCAGCAGCGTCGGAGGACTAGCCAACACCGGGGAGCTGTTTTTT.

CDR3 amino acids: CASIQTGYSPLHF. CDR3 nucleotide sequence: TGTGCCAGCATCCAGACAGGGTATTCACCCCTCCACTTT. The chain is built from TRBV6-5 and TRBJ1-6; TRBD1 aligns across 7 bases. J lost 8 bases, V lost 7 bases, and 5 bases had no gene match. CDR1 is MNHEY, CDR2 SVGAGI, per germline. The CDR3 runs 13 residues.

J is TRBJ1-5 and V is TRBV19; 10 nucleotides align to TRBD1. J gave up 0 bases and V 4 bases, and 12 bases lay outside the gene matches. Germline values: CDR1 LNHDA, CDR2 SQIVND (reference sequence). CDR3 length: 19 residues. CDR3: CASSNPRDRGLSSNQPQHF. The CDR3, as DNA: TGTGCCAGTAGTAACCCCCGGGACAGGGGACTTAGTAGCAATCAGCCCCAGCATTTT.

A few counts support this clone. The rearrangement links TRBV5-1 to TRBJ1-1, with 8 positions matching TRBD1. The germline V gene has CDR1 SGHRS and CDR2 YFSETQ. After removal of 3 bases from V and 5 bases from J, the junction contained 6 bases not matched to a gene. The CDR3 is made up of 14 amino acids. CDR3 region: CASSSTGTGTEAFF. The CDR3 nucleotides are TGCGCCAGCAGCTCAACCGGGACAGGAACTGAAGCTTTCTTT.

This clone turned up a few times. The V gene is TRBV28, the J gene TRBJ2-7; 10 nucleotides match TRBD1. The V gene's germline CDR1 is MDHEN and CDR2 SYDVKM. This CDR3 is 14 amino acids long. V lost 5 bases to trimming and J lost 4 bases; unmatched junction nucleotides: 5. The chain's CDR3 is CASSPGTGVYEQYF. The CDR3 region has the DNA TGTGCCAGCAGTCCCGGGACAGGGGTTTACGAGCAGTACTTC. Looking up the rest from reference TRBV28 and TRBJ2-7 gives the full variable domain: DVKVTQSSRYLVKRTGEKVFLECVQDMDHENMFWYRQDPGLGLRLIYFSYDVKMKEKGDIPEGYSVSREKKERFSLILESASTNQTSMYLCASSPGTGVYEQYFGPGTRLTVT.

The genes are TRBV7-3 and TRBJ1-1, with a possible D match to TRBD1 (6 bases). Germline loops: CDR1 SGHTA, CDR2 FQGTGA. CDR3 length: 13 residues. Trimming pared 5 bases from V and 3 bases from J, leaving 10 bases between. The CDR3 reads CASSRQVDTEAFF. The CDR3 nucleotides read TGTGCCAGCAGCCGACAGGTAGACACTGAAGCTTTCTTT.